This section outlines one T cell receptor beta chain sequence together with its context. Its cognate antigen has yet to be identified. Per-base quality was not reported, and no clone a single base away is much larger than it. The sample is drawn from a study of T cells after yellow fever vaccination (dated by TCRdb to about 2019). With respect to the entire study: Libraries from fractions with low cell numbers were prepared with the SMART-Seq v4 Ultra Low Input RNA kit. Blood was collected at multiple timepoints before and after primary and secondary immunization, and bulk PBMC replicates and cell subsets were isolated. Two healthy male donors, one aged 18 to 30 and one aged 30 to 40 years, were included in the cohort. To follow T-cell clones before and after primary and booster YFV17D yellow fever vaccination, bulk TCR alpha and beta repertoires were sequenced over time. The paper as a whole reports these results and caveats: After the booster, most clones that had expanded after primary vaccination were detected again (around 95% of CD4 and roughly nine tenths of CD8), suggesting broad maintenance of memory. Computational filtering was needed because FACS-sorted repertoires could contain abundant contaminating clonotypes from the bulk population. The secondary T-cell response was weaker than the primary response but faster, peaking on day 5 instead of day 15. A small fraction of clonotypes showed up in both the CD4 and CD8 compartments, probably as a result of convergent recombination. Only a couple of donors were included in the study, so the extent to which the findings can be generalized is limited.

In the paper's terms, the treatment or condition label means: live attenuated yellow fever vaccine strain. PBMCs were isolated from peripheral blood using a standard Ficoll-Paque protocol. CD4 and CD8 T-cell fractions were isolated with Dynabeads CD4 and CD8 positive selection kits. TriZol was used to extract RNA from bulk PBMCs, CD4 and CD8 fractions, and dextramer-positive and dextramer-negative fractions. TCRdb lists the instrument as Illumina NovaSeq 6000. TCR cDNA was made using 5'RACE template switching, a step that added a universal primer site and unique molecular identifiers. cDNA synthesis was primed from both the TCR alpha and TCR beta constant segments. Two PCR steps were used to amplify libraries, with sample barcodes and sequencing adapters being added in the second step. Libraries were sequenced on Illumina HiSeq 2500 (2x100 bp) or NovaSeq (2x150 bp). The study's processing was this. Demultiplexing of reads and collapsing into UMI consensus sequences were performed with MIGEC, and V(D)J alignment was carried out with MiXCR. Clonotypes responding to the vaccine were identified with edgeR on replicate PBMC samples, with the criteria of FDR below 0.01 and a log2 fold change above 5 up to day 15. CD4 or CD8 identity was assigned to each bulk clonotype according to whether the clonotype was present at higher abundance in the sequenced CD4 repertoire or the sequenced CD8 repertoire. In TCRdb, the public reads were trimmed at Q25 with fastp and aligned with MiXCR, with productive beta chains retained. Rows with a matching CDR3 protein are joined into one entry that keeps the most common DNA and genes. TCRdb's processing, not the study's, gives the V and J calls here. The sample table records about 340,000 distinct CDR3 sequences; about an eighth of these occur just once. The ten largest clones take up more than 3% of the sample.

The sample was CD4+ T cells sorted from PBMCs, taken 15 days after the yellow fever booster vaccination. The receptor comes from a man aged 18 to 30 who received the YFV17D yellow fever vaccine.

The sequence in DNA is TGTGCCAGCAGCTTACAGATTACCGGGGAGCTGTTTTTT. Its protein product is CASSLQITGELFF. The chain joins TRBV7-6 to TRBJ2-2; the D gene is unclear. The junction shows trimming of 2 bases on V and 5 bases on J, plus 6 bases between the germline ends. Based on the germline V gene, the CDR1 and CDR2 sequences are SGHVS and FNYEAQ. From its cysteine to its phenylalanine, the CDR3 spans 13 amino acids. Just the 39-base CDR3 DNA is kept, in frame starting at base 1. Joined to the reference TRBV7-6 and TRBJ2-2 proteins, this CDR3 gives the full variable domain: GAGVSQSPRYKVTKRGQDVALRCDPISGHVSLYWYRQALGQGPEFLTYFNYEAQQDKSGLPNDRFSAERPEGSISTLTIQRTEQRDSAMYRCASSLQITGELFFGEGSRLTVL.